A single sample is the source of the 28 T cell receptor beta chains below, sequenced in a study of blood T cell repertoires in COVID-19. Sequencing used immunoSEQ multiplex PCR; TCRdb keeps in-frame clones, though not all of them. The table records approximately 260,000 clones, roughly nine tenths of them present only once. Source material: peripheral blood. Receptor source: a man aged 45-65 years with acute or convalescent COVID-19.

The gene calls are TRBV7-3 and TRBJ1-1, with D tentatively TRBD1 (6 bases). V was shortened by 5 bases and J by 1 base, with 11 bases between the two germline ends. The CDR3 extends over 14 amino acids. CDR1 is SGHTA, CDR2 FQGTGA, per germline. The CDR3, as DNA: TGTGCCAGCAGCCCAGGGGCCCAGAACACTGAAGCTTTCTTT. This gives the protein CASSPGAQNTEAFF.

This clone has ten or more counts. The same CDR3 can be traced to other DNA sequences in this sample. The chain combines TRBV20-1 with TRBJ2-7; D ambiguous. The V gene's germline CDR1 is DFQATT and CDR2 SNEGSKA (reference sequence). This CDR3 has 11 residues. Trimming pared 4 bases from V and 5 bases from J, leaving 9 bases between. For the CDR3, the DNA is TGCAGTGCTAAATCTGGGCACGAGCAGTACTTC. Its protein product is CSAKSGHEQYF.

The chain recombines TRBV7-3 with TRBJ2-3; maybe TRBD1 (5 bases). The CDR3 extends over 14 amino acids. The germline V and J ends were trimmed by 1 base and 1 base, with 6 bases remaining between them. Per the germline V gene, CDR1 is SGHTA and CDR2 is FQGTGA. The CDR3 nucleotides read TGTGCCAGCAGCTTAATAGGGGGCACAGATACGCAGTATTTT. It codes for CASSLIGGTDTQYF.

In the case of this clone: An end of the junction differs from the germline gene, which may be a read error. This chain uses TRBV28 with TRBJ1-2; D uncertain. CDR1 is MDHEN, CDR2 SYDVKM, per germline. The CDR3 is made up of 12 amino acids. The CDR3 DNA reads TGTGCCAGCAGTCCTCTCCGGCGGGGAGGAAACTTC. It specifies CASSPLRRGGNF.

The V call is TRBV2, the J call TRBJ2-1, with D possibly matching TRBD1 (5 bases). Germline V gene data show CDR1 as SNHLY and CDR2 as FYNNEI. CDR3 length equals 14 residues. V gave up 6 bases and J gave up 8 bases, with 17 bases separating them. The CDR3 DNA reads TGTGCCAGCAGCGTGGCGTGGGGCGGCGATGAGCAGTTCTTC. Residues: CASSVAWGGDEQFF.

The J gene is TRBJ2-1, the V gene TRBV11-3; D remains ambiguous. The germline V gene encodes CDR1 SGHNT and CDR2 YENEEA. The ends were cut back, 6 bases at V and 0 bases at J, with 12 bases in the middle. The CDR3 is made up of 15 amino acids. The CDR3: CASSSPGSSYNEQFF. The DNA for the CDR3 is TGTGCCAGCAGTTCACCAGGAAGCTCCTACAATGAGCAGTTCTTC.

The V and J genes are TRBV20-1 and TRBJ2-7; 8 nucleotides align to TRBD2. Trimming cost V 6 bases and J 5 bases; bases outside gene matches: 3. This CDR3 region has 11 residues. Looked up from germline, CDR1 is DFQATT and CDR2 is SNEGSKA (reference sequence). CDR3 sequence reads: CSAMTSDEQYF. The CDR3 DNA follows: TGCAGTGCCATGACTAGCGACGAGCAGTACTTC.

The chain employs TRBV11-3 and TRBJ2-5; 10 positions match TRBD1. CDR3 size: 16 residues. Germline-derived CDR1 and CDR2 are SGHNT and YENEEA. Germline trimming cut 1 base from V and 5 bases from J; bases unmatched to any gene: 7. CDR3 region: CASSLGQGAWRETQYF. CDR3 nucleotides: TGTGCCAGCAGCTTAGGACAGGGGGCTTGGAGGGAGACCCAGTACTTC.

The chain links TRBV19 to TRBJ2-5; D not resolved. The CDR3 runs 14 residues. The ends were cut back, 5 bases at V and 3 bases at J, with 13 bases in the middle. Germline loops: CDR1 LNHDA, CDR2 SQIVND (reference sequence). The CDR3 sequence is CASSPGGPKETQYF. CDR3 nucleotides: TGTGCCAGTAGTCCCGGTGGGCCTAAAGAGACCCAGTACTTC.

V gene TRBV29-1 combines with J gene TRBJ1-4, with 7 bases fitting TRBD1. V lost 6 bases to trimming and J lost 6 bases; unmatched junction nucleotides: 4. The CDR3 has 12 amino acids. The germline V gene has CDR1 SQVTM and CDR2 ANQGSEA. The CDR3 DNA sequence: TGCAGCGTGTCGCAGGGGGATGAAAAACTGTTTTTT. Its protein is CSVSQGDEKLFF.

This chain links TRBV11-2 with TRBJ1-2; tentatively, D is TRBD1 (6 bases). The germline CDR1 and CDR2 sequences are SGHAT and FQNNGV. Trimming left V 7 bases short and J 4 bases short, with 13 bases between. The CDR3 extends over 13 amino acids. The CDR3 region has the DNA TGTGCCAGCACCTGGGGGGGCCCCTATGGCTACACCTTC. It translates to CASTWGGPYGYTF.

This clone was picked up one time. This chain connects TRBV19 to TRBJ2-7; D might be TRBD2 (7 bases). The CDR3 is made up of 13 amino acids. Germline V gene data show CDR1 as LNHDA and CDR2 as SQIVND (reference sequence). V gave up 2 bases and J gave up 6 bases, with 11 bases separating them. CDR3 amino acids: CASSINREGEQYF. As DNA, the CDR3 is TGTGCCAGTAGTATAAACAGGGAGGGCGAGCAGTACTTC.

The chain recombines TRBV5-5 with TRBJ2-1; perhaps TRBD2 as D (6 bases). Germline values: CDR1 SGHKS, CDR2 YYEKEE (reference sequence). Trimming stripped 0 bases from V and 3 bases from J, with 7 bases between. The CDR3 has 14 amino acids. DNA for the CDR3: TGTGCCAGCAGCTTGGTTAGCGGCTACAATGAGCAGTTCTTC. As protein: CASSLVSGYNEQFF.

The chain has TRBV11-3 and TRBJ1-6; TRBD1 might be the D (5 bases). Per the germline V gene, CDR1 is SGHNT and CDR2 is YENEEA. CDR3 length: 15 amino acids. V dropped 8 bases and J dropped 6 bases, with 17 bases sitting between them. CDR3 sequence: CASPPETAPNSPLHF. The CDR3 DNA reads TGTGCCAGCCCTCCAGAGACAGCCCCTAATTCACCCCTCCACTTT.

The chain couples TRBV6-5 to TRBJ2-2, with TRBD2 identical over 8 bases. This CDR3 contains 15 residues. Per the germline V gene, CDR1 is MNHEY and CDR2 is SVGAGI. Trimming took 7 bases from V and 2 from J; bases not matched to a gene: 6. CDR3 DNA sequence: TGTGCCAGCACCAGCGGGGGCCAAAACACCGGGGAGCTGTTTTTT. Translated: CASTSGGQNTGELFF.

The chain is built from TRBV7-9 and TRBJ1-1, with D possibly being TRBD1 (5 bases). This CDR3 region has 14 residues. V was shortened by 3 bases and J by 0 bases, with 8 bases between the two germline ends. Germline CDR1 SEHNR, CDR2 FQNEAQ (reference sequence). The CDR3 DNA reads TGTGCCAGCAGCTTTGGGACTGTGAACACTGAAGCTTTCTTT. This codes for CASSFGTVNTEAFF.

The CDR3 sequence is CATQKADSTDTQYF. For the CDR3, the DNA is TGTGCCACTCAAAAAGCGGATAGCACAGATACGCAGTATTTT. V gene TRBV10-3 combines with J gene TRBJ2-3; weak D call: TRBD2 (5 bases). V lost 10 bases and J 0 bases, leaving 14 bases between the germline ends. The CDR3 covers 14 residues. CDR1 and CDR2 (germline): ENHRY, SYGVKD.

The chain recombines TRBV6-5 with TRBJ1-6; a weak D match, TRBD1 (6 bases). This CDR3 contains 14 residues. Germline V gene sequence: CDR1 MNHEY, CDR2 SVGAGI. V was cut by 7 bases and J by 5 bases, with 12 bases left in between. The CDR3 DNA reads as TGTGCCAGCAATACGGACAGAGATAATTCACCCCTCCACTTT. Protein product: CASNTDRDNSPLHF.

The chain combines TRBV19 with TRBJ2-5, with 8 bases identical to TRBD1. J lost 4 bases, V lost 4 bases, and 5 bases had no gene match. Germline V gene sequence: CDR1 LNHDA, CDR2 SQIVND (reference sequence). The CDR3 covers 14 residues. The CDR3 spells CASSTRGPGETQYF. CDR3 DNA: TGTGCCAGTAGTACCAGGGGGCCGGGAGAGACCCAGTACTTC.

The V and J genes are TRBV5-1 and TRBJ1-1; 7 bases align to TRBD1. CDR1 is SGHRS, CDR2 YFSETQ, per germline. The CDR3 spans 14 residues. V trimming: 4 bases; J trimming: 5 bases; junction bases outside the gene matches: 8. The CDR3 protein is CASSRVRGLTEAFF. CDR3 bases: TGCGCCAGCAGCCGGGTTAGGGGGCTGACTGAAGCTTTCTTT. Drawing the rest from reference TRBV5-1 and TRBJ1-1, the complete variable domain is KAGVTQTPRYLIKTRGQQVTLSCSPISGHRSVSWYQQTPGQGLQFLFEYFSETQRNKGNFPGRFSGRQFSNSRSEMNVSTLELGDSALYLCASSRVRGLTEAFFGQGTRLTVV.

The chain has TRBV5-1 and TRBJ2-1, with TRBD2 matching 7 bases. The V gene end was trimmed by 6 bases and the J gene end by 1 base; junction bases not matched to a gene: 7. This CDR3 comprises 15 residues. The germline V gene has CDR1 SGHRS and CDR2 YFSETQ. This CDR3 reads CASNEAGESYNEQFF. DNA for the CDR3: TGCGCCAGCAATGAGGCGGGGGAATCCTACAATGAGCAGTTCTTC.

The chain recombines TRBV28 with TRBJ1-2; D unresolved. Germline V CDR1 and CDR2: MDHEN, SYDVKM. CDR3 length equals 13 residues. Trimming stripped 8 bases from V and 0 bases from J, with 10 bases between. This chain's CDR3 is CASHSGPNYGYTF. The CDR3 DNA is TGTGCCAGCCATAGCGGTCCTAACTATGGCTACACCTTC.

This clone is a singleton in its sample. The chain has TRBV3-1 (or the pseudogene TRBV3-2) and TRBJ2-5, with D unclear. CDR3 length: 15 residues. The V end was cut by 0 bases, the J end by 1 base, with 9 bases between. The germline gives CDR1 LGHDT, CDR2 YNNKEL (reference sequence). The CDR3 region has the DNA TGTGCCAGCAGCCAAGAGCGTCTATTCCAAGAGACCCAGTACTTC. Translating gives CASSQERLFQETQYF.

This CDR3 is CASSLWDSEAFF. DNA for the CDR3: TGTGCCAGCAGTTTATGGGACAGTGAAGCTTTCTTT. V gene TRBV12-3 or TRBV12-4 combines with J gene TRBJ1-1, with 7 bases aligning to TRBD1. V trimming: 2 bases; J trimming: 7 bases; junction bases outside the gene matches: 1. The CDR3 extends over 12 amino acids.

The genes are TRBV3-1 (or the pseudogene TRBV3-2) and TRBJ1-1, with D perhaps matching TRBD1 (6 bases). Germline V lookup: CDR1 LGHDT, CDR2 YNNKEL (reference sequence). The CDR3 is 14 residues long. The germline V and J ends were trimmed by 1 base and 11 bases, with 17 bases remaining between them. CDR3 in amino acids: CASSQGGMGASAFF. DNA for the CDR3: TGTGCCAGCAGCCAAGGGGGTATGGGGGCGTCGGCTTTCTTT.

The chain recombines TRBV7-9 with TRBJ2-1; 13 nucleotides agree with TRBD2. There are 14 residues in the CDR3. Germline lookup yields CDR1 SEHNR and CDR2 FQNEAQ (reference sequence). Trimming took 6 bases from V and 7 from J; bases not matched to a gene: 3. In DNA form, the CDR3 reads TGTGCCAGCAGGACTAGCGGGGGGACGAATGAGCAGTTCTTC. Its translation: CASRTSGGTNEQFF.

A few counts support this clone. The chain uses TRBV6-6 and TRBJ2-2; no definite D call. Trimming removed 6 bases at V and 2 bases at J, with 10 bases between. Germline CDR1 and CDR2: MNHNY and SVGAGI (reference sequence). The CDR3 contains 14 residues. The CDR3 coding sequence is TGTGCCAGCAGGGCCACAGTTAACACCGGGGAGCTGTTTTTT. This codes for CASRATVNTGELFF.

The chain employs TRBV7-6 and TRBJ2-5, with a possible D match to TRBD1 (5 bases). Per the germline V gene, CDR1 is SGHVS and CDR2 is FNYEAQ. V was cut by 3 bases and J by 0 bases, with 11 bases left in between. CDR3 length: 15 residues. The CDR3 is CASSFLTDHQETQYF. In DNA, the CDR3 is TGTGCCAGCAGCTTCCTGACAGATCACCAAGAGACCCAGTACTTC.